This note documents a single T cell receptor beta chain sequence. The data derive from a study of blood T cell repertoires in COVID-19. Across the whole study: The United States, Italy and Spain supplied acute and convalescent COVID-19 samples. PBMCs, B-cell-depleted T cells, or T cells were the source of the cDNA or gDNA that made up the material.

Individuals aged roughly 18 to 95 years were recruited from around 22 US areas. Original analysis: Estimates of nucleated cell counts were drawn from the amplification of reference gene primers. Repertoires were generated with immunoSEQ multiplex PCR, while TCRdb's copy carries only in-frame clones and drops some. V, J and clone size were drawn from that table, and D and trimming were deduced from the DNA. The sample includes approximately 300,000 clones, about 90% of them seen just once. This CDR3 is built from 13 residues. Germline loops: CDR1 SGHNT, CDR2 YENEEA. The V end lost 0 bases, the J end lost 13 bases, and 13 bases lay between the germline ends.

Sequenced: PBMCs or T cells enriched from blood (not recorded which). The receptor was isolated from a woman in her 30s who had recovered from COVID-19. The chain couples TRBV11-3 to TRBJ2-1; D is possibly TRBD2 (5 bases). CDR3 in DNA: TGTGCCAGCAGCTTAGATACGGGGAGCCCACAGTTCTTC. It specifies CASSLDTGSPQFF.